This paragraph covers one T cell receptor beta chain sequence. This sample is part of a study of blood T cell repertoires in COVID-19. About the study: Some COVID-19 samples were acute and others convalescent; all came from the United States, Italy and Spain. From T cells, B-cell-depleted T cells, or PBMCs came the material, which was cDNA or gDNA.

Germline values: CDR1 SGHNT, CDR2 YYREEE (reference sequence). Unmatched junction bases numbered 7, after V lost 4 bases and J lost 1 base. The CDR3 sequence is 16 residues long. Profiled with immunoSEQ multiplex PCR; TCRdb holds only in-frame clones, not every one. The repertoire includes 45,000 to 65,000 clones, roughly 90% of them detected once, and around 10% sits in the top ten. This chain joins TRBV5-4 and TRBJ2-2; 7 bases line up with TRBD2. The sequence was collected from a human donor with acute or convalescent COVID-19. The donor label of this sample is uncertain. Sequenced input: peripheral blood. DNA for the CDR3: TGTGCCAGCAGCCTACCCAGCGGGAAGAACACCGGGGAGCTGTTTTTT. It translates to CASSLPSGKNTGELFF.